Listed below are T cell receptor beta chains from one sample, sequenced in a study of blood T cell repertoires in COVID-19. Libraries were prepared by immunoSEQ multiplex PCR; TCRdb keeps only in-frame clonotypes and omits some of them. Seen here are roughly 350,000 clones, 80% to 90% observed once, and the top ten hold about 6%. The sequenced material came from peripheral blood. The source of these receptors is a woman aged 45-65 years with COVID-19, enrolled during active disease. Both conserved end residues are part of each CDR3.

J gene | V gene | CDR3 protein
TRBJ1-3 | TRBV4-3 | CASSQHTGTGNTIYF
TRBJ2-5 | TRBV11-1 | CASSPIGAWETQYF
TRBJ2-1 | TRBV15 | CATARRGVRSYNEQFF
TRBJ2-1 | TRBV5-5 | CASNLGVNEQFF
TRBJ2-2 | TRBV28 | CASSYSTGLNTGELFF
TRBJ1-1 | TRBV6-6 | CASSQKKGGTEAFF
TRBJ2-1 | TRBV3-1/TRBV3-2 | CASSRWSEGRSYNEQFF
TRBJ2-5 | TRBV3-1/TRBV3-2 | CASSLQYQETQYF
TRBJ2-5 | TRBV6-4 | CASSDSNLGSPQKYQETQYF
TRBJ1-1 | TRBV5-1 | CASSLRTGLNTEAFF
TRBJ2-7 | TRBV5-5 | CASSFADYEQYF
TRBJ2-1 | TRBV18 | CASSPSSDSSYNEQFF
TRBJ2-3 | TRBV5-1 | CASSSGSTTSTDTQYF
TRBJ2-3 | TRBV5-5 | CASSLVLDTQYF
TRBJ1-2 | TRBV18 | CASSPGALGYGYTF
TRBJ2-2 | TRBV11-2 | CASSQRAGGRGLNTGELFF